This entry lists 3 T cell receptor beta chains sequenced from one sample in a study of cytomegalovirus exposure and HLA in healthy donors. The PCR employed 60 Vbeta primers together with 13 Jbeta primers. The data were produced by immunoSEQ multiplex PCR, yet TCRdb's version contains in-frame clones alone and is incomplete. The sample shows 140,000 or so clones, around four fifths of them seen only once. The sequenced material came from PBMCs. The receptors come from a male donor in good health and CMV-seronegative.

This rearrangement joins TRBV6-5 to TRBJ2-3; a weak D match, TRBD2 (5 bases). V lost 0 bases to trimming and J lost 6 bases, with 10 bases between them. Germline lookup yields CDR1 MNHEY and CDR2 SVGAGI. The CDR3 length is 14 residues. CDR3 bases: TGTGCCAGCAGTTACTCAGCGGTATCCGATACGCAGTATTTT. It translates to CASSYSAVSDTQYF.

This clone was observed a handful of times. The chain has TRBV4-1 and TRBJ2-7, with 7 nucleotides matching TRBD1. The V and J ends lost 1 base and 4 bases, in that order; junction bases with no gene match: 7. Per germline, CDR1 MGHRA and CDR2 YSYEKL. The CDR3 length is 15 residues. CDR3 coding DNA: TGCGCCAGCAGCCAAGGACAGGGACCTTTTTACGAGCAGTACTTC. Translated: CASSQGQGPFYEQYF.

The chain carries TRBV7-3 and TRBJ2-1, with TRBD2 matching over 9 bases. Germline CDR1 is SGHTA and CDR2 is FQGTGA. The CDR3 runs 15 residues. Trimming removed 2 bases from V and 7 bases from J; junction bases left unmatched: 6. The CDR3 DNA is TGTGCCAGCAGCTTATTTAGCGGGAGACTGAATGAGCAGTTCTTC. Translating gives CASSLFSGRLNEQFF.